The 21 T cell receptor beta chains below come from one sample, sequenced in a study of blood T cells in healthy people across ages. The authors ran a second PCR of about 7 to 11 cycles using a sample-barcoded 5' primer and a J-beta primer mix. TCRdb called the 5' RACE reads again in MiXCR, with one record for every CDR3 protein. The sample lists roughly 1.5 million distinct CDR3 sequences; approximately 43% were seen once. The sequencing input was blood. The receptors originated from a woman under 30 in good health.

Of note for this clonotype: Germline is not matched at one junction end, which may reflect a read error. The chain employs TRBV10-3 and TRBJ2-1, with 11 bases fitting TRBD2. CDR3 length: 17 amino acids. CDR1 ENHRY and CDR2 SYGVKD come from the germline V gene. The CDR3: CVISEGGLAGSYNERFF. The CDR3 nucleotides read TGTGTCATCAGTGAAGGAGGACTAGCGGGTTCCTACAATGAGCGGTTCTTC.

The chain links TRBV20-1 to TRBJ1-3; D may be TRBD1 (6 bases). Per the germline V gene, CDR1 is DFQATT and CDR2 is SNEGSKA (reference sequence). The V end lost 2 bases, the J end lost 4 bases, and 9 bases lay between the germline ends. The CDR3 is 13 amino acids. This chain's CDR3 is CSARSGQGNTIYF. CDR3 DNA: TGCAGTGCTAGATCGGGACAAGGAAACACCATATATTTT.

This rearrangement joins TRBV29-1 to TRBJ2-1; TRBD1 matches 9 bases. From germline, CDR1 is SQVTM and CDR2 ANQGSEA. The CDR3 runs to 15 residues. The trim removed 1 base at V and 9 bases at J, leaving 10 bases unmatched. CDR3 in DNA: TGCAGCGTTGAAGCCCGGGACAGGGCTACGGTTGAGCAGTTCTTC. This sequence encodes CSVEARDRATVEQFF.

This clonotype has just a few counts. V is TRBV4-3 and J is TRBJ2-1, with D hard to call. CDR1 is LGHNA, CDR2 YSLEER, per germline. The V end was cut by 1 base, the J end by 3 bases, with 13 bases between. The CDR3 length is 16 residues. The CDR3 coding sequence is TGCGCCAGCAGCCAAGGGCCCGGGTCCAACTACAATGAGCAGTTCTTC. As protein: CASSQGPGSNYNEQFF.

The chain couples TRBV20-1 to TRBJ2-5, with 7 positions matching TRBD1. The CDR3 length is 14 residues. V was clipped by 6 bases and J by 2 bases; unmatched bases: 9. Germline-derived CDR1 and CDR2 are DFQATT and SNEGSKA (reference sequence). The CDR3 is CSAPKSGQQETQYF. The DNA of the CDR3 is TGCAGTGCCCCAAAATCGGGACAGCAAGAGACCCAGTACTTC.

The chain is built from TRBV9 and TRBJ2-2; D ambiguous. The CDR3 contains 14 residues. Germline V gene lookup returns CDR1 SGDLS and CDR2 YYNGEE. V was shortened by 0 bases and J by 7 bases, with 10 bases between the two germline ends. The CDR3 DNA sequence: TGTGCCAGCAGCGTAGTGGGCGGTGGCGGGGAGCTGTTTTTT. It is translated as CASSVVGGGGELFF.

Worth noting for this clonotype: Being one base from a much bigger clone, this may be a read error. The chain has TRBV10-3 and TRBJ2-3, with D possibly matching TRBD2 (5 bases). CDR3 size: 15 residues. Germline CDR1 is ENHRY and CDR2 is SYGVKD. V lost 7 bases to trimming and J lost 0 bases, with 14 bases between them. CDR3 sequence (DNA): TGTGCCATCAAGCCGGCTAGCCCAAGCACAGATACGCAGTATTTT. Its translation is CAIKPASPSTDTQYF.

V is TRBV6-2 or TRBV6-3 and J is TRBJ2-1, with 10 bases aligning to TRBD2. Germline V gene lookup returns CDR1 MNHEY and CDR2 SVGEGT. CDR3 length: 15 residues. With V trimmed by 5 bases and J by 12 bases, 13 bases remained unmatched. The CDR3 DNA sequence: TGTGCCAGCAGTCGGGGCGGGAGCGGGAGGGCATGGCAGTTCTTC. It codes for CASSRGGSGRAWQFF.

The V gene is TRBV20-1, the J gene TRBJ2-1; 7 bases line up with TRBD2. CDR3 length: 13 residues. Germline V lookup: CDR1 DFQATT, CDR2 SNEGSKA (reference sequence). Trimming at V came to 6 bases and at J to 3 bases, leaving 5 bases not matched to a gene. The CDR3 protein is CSAKGTIYNEQFF. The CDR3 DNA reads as TGCAGTGCCAAAGGGACTATCTACAATGAGCAGTTCTTC.

This chain's CDR3 is CSARTGIAQPQHF. For the CDR3, the DNA is TGCAGTGCTCGCACAGGGATCGCTCAGCCCCAGCATTTT. The V and J genes are TRBV20-1 and TRBJ1-5; D is perhaps TRBD1 (6 bases). Germline CDR1 reads DFQATT; CDR2 reads SNEGSKA (reference sequence). CDR3 length equals 13 residues. V shed 5 bases and J shed 6 bases, with 14 bases lying between them.

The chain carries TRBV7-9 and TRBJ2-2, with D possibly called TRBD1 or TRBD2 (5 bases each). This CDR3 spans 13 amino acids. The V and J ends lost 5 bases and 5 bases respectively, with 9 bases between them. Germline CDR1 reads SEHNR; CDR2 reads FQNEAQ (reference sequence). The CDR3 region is CASSTGPTGELFF. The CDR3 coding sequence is TGTGCCAGCAGCACGGGACCTACCGGGGAGCTGTTTTTT. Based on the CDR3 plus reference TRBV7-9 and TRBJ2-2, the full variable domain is DTGVSQNPRHKITKRGQNVTFRCDPISEHNRLYWYRQTLGQGPEFLTYFQNEAQLEKSRLLSDRFSAERPKGSFSTLEIQRTEQGDSAMYLCASSTGPTGELFFGEGSRLTVL.

CDR3 sequence reads: CASRSSSSYNEQFF. CDR3 sequence (DNA): TGTGCCAGCAGAAGCTCCAGCTCCTACAATGAGCAGTTCTTC. V gene TRBV6-2 or TRBV6-3 combines with J gene TRBJ2-1; no clear D. CDR1 and CDR2 from the germline V gene are MNHEY and SVGEGT. The CDR3 extends over 14 amino acids. Trimming removed 6 bases from V and 0 bases from J, with 9 bases in between.

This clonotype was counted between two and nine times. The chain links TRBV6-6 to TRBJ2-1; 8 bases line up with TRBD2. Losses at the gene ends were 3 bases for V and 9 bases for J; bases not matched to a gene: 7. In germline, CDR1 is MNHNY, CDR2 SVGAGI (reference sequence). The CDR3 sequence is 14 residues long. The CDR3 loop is CASSYGSGRGEQFF. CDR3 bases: TGTGCCAGCAGTTATGGAAGCGGGAGAGGTGAGCAGTTCTTC.

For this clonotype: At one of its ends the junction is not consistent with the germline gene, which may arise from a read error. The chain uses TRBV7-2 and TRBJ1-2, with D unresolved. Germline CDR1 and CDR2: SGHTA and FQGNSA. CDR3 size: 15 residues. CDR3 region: CASSQRTDGNYGYTF. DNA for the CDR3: TGCGCCAGCAGCCAGCGAACGGACGGTAACTATGGCTACACCTTC.

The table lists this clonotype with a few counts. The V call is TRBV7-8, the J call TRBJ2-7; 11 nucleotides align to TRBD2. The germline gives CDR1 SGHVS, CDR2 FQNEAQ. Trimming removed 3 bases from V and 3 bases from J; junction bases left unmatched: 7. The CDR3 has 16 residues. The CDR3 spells CASSFGTSGVGYEQYF. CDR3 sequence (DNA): TGTGCCAGCAGCTTCGGGACTAGCGGAGTGGGCTACGAGCAGTACTTC.

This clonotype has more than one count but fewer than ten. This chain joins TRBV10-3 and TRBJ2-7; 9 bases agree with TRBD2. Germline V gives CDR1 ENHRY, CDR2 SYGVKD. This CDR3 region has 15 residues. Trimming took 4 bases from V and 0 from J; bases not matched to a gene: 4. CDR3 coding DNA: TGTGCCATCAGTGTTTCACTAGCGGGCTCCTACGAGCAGTACTTC. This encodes CAISVSLAGSYEQYF.

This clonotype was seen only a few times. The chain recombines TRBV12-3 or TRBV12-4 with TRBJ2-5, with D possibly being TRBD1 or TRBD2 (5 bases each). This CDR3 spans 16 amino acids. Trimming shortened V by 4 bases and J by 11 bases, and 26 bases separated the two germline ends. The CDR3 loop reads CASSSPPGAGPNEQYF. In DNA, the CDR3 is TGTGCCAGCAGTTCCCCCCCCGGGGCAGGCCCCAATGAGCAGTACTTC.

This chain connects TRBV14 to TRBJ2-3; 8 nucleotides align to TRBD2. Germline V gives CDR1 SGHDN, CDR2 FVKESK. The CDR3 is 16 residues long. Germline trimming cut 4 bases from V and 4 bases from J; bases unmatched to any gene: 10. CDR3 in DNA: TGTGCCAGCAGCCCGTGGGTATTAGCGGGATCAGATACGCAGTATTTT. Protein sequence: CASSPWVLAGSDTQYF.

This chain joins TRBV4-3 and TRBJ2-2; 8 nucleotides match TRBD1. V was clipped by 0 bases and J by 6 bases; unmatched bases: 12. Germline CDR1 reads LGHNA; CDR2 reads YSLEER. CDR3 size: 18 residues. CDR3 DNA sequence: TGCGCCAGCAGCCAAGATTTTGAACAGGGGGTACTACCCGGGGAGCTGTTTTTT. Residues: CASSQDFEQGVLPGELFF.

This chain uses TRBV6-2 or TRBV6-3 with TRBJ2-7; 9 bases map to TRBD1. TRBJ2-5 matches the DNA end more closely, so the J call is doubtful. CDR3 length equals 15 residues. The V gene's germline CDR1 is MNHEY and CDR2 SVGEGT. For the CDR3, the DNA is TGTGCCAGCGTTGGGGGACAGGGTCGCCAAGAGACCCAGTACTTC. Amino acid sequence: CASVGGQGRQETQYF.

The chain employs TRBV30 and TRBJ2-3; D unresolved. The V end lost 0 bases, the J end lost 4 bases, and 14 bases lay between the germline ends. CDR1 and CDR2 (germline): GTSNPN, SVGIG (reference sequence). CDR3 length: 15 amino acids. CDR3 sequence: CAWSVGEVRSDTQYF. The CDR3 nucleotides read TGTGCCTGGAGTGTCGGAGAGGTCAGATCAGATACGCAGTATTTT.